These 5 T cell receptor beta chains came from one sample sequenced in a study of tumor-infiltrating lymphocytes in primary liver carcinoma. Reverse transcription of around 0.45 ug total RNA with a constant-region primer produced TCR beta cDNA. Sequencing libraries for TCR beta derived from three nested multiplex PCR rounds that used slightly modified ARM-PCR. A C-beta reverse primer was combined with TRBV1-TRBV30 forward primers in the first two PCR rounds, and each round had roughly 11 cycles. In TCRdb, the multiplex PCR reads were re-called with MiXCR into one record per CDR3 protein. This sample has fewer than 400,000 distinct CDR3 sequences; over 55% occur once, and the top ten carry about 9.4%. The authors took blood RNA from unsorted whole blood and also extracted germline DNA. Input material: peripheral blood. These TCRs come from a man aged 35 to 55 with primary liver carcinoma and hepatitis B virus infection.

About this clonotype itself: A much larger clonotype is one base distant, so this may be a read error. This chain uses TRBV12-3 or TRBV12-4 with TRBJ2-2; tentatively, D is TRBD1 or TRBD2 (6 bases each). This CDR3 region has 17 residues. The CDR3 nucleotides read TGTGCCAGCAGTTCCCCGGGCGGGACACAAAACAACGGGGAGCTGTTTTTT. This translates into CASSSPGGTQNNGELFF.

Regarding this clonotype: An end of the junction does not agree with germline; a read error may underlie this. V and J are TRBV7-9 and TRBJ2-3, with TRBD1 as a possible D gene (6 bases). CDR1 and CDR2 from the germline V gene are SEHNR and FQNEAQ (reference sequence). The CDR3 covers 14 residues. CDR3 coding DNA: TGTGCCAGCAGCTTTGGGACAATAACAGATACACAGTATTTT. Protein: CASSFGTITDTQYF.

A note on this clonotype: A junction end diverges from the germline sequence, so it may reflect a read error. CDR3 coding DNA: TGTGCCGGCAGTCAAAGACAGAGCCTACTAGCCAAAAACATTCAGTACTTC. This sequence encodes CAGSQRQSLLAKNIQYF. V usage is TRBV12-3 or TRBV12-4 and J usage is TRBJ2-4, with a weak D call TRBD1 (5 bases). The CDR3 is made up of 17 amino acids.

This clonotype was detected ten times or more. This chain connects TRBV6-6 to TRBJ2-1; D tentatively reads TRBD1 or TRBD2 (5 bases each). Germline V CDR1 and CDR2: MNHNY, SVGAGI (reference sequence). Trimming took 2 bases from V and 3 from J, leaving 8 bases between them. The CDR3 is 14 amino acids. The CDR3 DNA follows: TGTGCCAGCAGTTACCGGGACGGCTACAATGAGCAGTTCTTC. Translated: CASSYRDGYNEQFF.

This clonotype was seen once. This CDR3 is missing its conserved last phenylalanine or tryptophan, likely due to a read error. This chain uses TRBV7-9 with TRBJ2-5; 7 bases line up with TRBD1. Germline trimming cut 9 bases from V and 4 bases from J; bases unmatched to any gene: 5. Germline V gene data show CDR1 as SEHNR and CDR2 as FQNEAQ (reference sequence). This CDR3 is built from 12 residues. CDR3 bases: TGTGCCAGTAGACAGGGCAGAGAGACCCAGTACCTC. Translating it yields CASRQGRETQYL.